One and the same sample provided the 17 T cell receptor beta chains below, sequenced in a study of human T cells and chemical hapten exposure. As to time point: patch test 3, about 24 weeks after DPC sensitization. The treatment: therapeutic diphenylcyclopropenone sensitization with weekly scalp DPC. TCRdb reprocessed the RACE reads via MiXCR and lists one record per CDR3 protein. The data hold 100,000 or so distinct CDR3 sequences, with around 35% observed a single time. Sequencing was performed on whole blood, taken in connection with sensitization to the hapten diphenylcyclopropenone (DPC). The receptors were gathered from a man in his forties or fifties with alopecia areata. Some clones in this sample may be carry-over from other donors' samples.

The V and J genes are TRBV27 and TRBJ2-3; 12 bases line up with TRBD2. J was trimmed by 3 bases and V by 5 bases; bases with no gene match: 12. The CDR3 has 18 residues. The germline gives CDR1 MNHEY, CDR2 SMNVEV (reference sequence). The CDR3 DNA is TGTGCCAGCAGTCGCGCGGGACTAGCGGGCCCTGGGACAGATACGCAGTATTTT. It translates to CASSRAGLAGPGTDTQYF.

The genes are TRBV5-1 and TRBJ1-2, with D possibly being TRBD1 (5 bases). The CDR3 extends over 16 amino acids. Between the trimmed V and J ends, which lost 2 bases and 6 bases, there was a span of 20 bases. The V gene's germline CDR1 is SGHRS and CDR2 YFSETQ. The CDR3 protein is CASSFTGPGVSDGYTF. CDR3 nucleotide sequence: TGCGCCAGCAGCTTTACGGGGCCTGGGGTATCGGATGGCTACACCTTC.

This clonotype came up a few times. CDR3 region: CASSPTLAKNIQYF. The CDR3 DNA reads as TGTGCCAGCTCACCCACGTTAGCCAAAAACATTCAGTACTTC. V and J are TRBV18 and TRBJ2-4; D gene unclear. Between the trimmed V and J ends, which lost 3 bases and 0 bases, there was a span of 6 bases. The CDR3 covers 14 residues. CDR1 is KGHSH and CDR2 is LQKENI in the germline V gene.

V is TRBV7-6 and J is TRBJ2-3, with D perhaps given as TRBD1 or TRBD2 (5 bases each). V dropped 3 bases and J dropped 2 bases, with 18 bases sitting between them. The CDR3 totals 17 residues. The germline V gene has CDR1 SGHVS and CDR2 FNYEAQ. The CDR3 nucleotides read TGTGCCAGCAGCTTCCCCGGTCCGGGACCTCACACAGATACGCAGTATTTT. Protein: CASSFPGPGPHTDTQYF.

This clonotype was picked up a small number of times. Here the CDR3 reads CASSVEKGSSGANVLTF. CDR3 nucleotides: TGTGCCAGCAGCGTAGAAAAGGGAAGCTCTGGGGCCAACGTCCTGACTTTC. The chain uses TRBV9 and TRBJ2-6; D uncertain. V lost 0 bases and J lost 0, with 10 bases in between. The CDR3 extends over 17 amino acids. The germline V gene has CDR1 SGDLS and CDR2 YYNGEE.

This clonotype occurred a few times. This chain uses TRBV20-1 with TRBJ2-7, with 11 nucleotides matching TRBD2. Looked up from germline, CDR1 is DFQATT and CDR2 is SNEGSKA (reference sequence). This CDR3 comprises 13 residues. The junction had 8 bases not matched to a gene; V was cut back by 6 bases and J by 7 bases. CDR3 protein: CSAQLAGVGEQYV. The CDR3 DNA sequence: TGCAGTGCCCAACTAGCGGGAGTAGGGGAGCAGTACGTC.

This chain joins TRBV27 and TRBJ2-7, with 12 bases that match TRBD2. J gave up 5 bases and V 2 bases, and 4 bases lay outside the gene matches. There are 15 residues in the CDR3. Germline CDR1 reads MNHEY; CDR2 reads SMNVEV (reference sequence). The CDR3 sequence is CASSLGLAGGHEQYV. In DNA form, the CDR3 reads TGTGCCAGCAGTTTAGGTCTAGCGGGAGGGCACGAGCAGTACGTC.

The V call is TRBV29-1, the J call TRBJ2-7; D gene unclear. Trimming removed 1 base at V and 3 bases at J, with 13 bases between. This CDR3 spans 14 amino acids. Germline V gene lookup returns CDR1 SQVTM and CDR2 ANQGSEA. In DNA form, the CDR3 reads TGCAGCGTTGAAGTTCTAGGAGAAAACTACGAGCAGTACTTC. Translating it yields CSVEVLGENYEQYF.

In this sample, this clonotype turned up a few times. This chain links TRBV10-3 with TRBJ2-7; tentatively, D is TRBD1 (6 bases). Trimming cost V 10 bases and J 2 bases, with 12 bases left between them. The CDR3 length is 12 residues. The germline gives CDR1 ENHRY, CDR2 SYGVKD. The CDR3: CATRGFTYEQYV. The CDR3 region has the DNA TGTGCCACCAGGGGTTTTACCTACGAGCAGTACGTC.

The chain combines TRBV6-5 with TRBJ2-7, with 12 nucleotides matching TRBD2. The CDR3 has 15 amino acids. Germline CDR1 is MNHEY and CDR2 is SVGAGI. With 7 bases clipped from V and 7 bases from J, the junction kept 11 bases outside the gene matches. The DNA for the CDR3 is TGTGCCAGCATTCCGACTAGCGGGAGTCGAAGAGAGCAGTACTTC. It specifies CASIPTSGSRREQYF.

V is TRBV29-1 and J is TRBJ1-3; a possible D gene is TRBD1 (6 bases). The CDR3 runs 13 residues. V dropped 4 bases and J dropped 3 bases, with 10 bases sitting between them. CDR1 is SQVTM, CDR2 ANQGSEA, per germline. Written as DNA, the CDR3 is TGCAGCGTTGTAGAGGGGGGTGGAAACACCATATATTTT. Its translation is CSVVEGGGNTIYF.

This clonotype was detected only a few times. The chain uses TRBV12-3 or TRBV12-4 and TRBJ2-7; D gene ambiguous. V was clipped by 1 base and J by 3 bases, with 7 bases between them. The CDR3 has 13 residues. The CDR3 nucleotides read TGTGCCAGCAGTTTAGACTACTTCTACGAGCAGTACGTC. This encodes CASSLDYFYEQYV.

This clonotype showed up just a few times. The gene calls are TRBV6-1 and TRBJ2-3; 9 bases are shared with TRBD1. With 6 bases clipped from V and 5 bases from J, the junction kept 6 bases outside the gene matches. Looked up from germline, CDR1 is MNHNS and CDR2 is SASEGT. The CDR3 covers 14 residues. CDR3 nucleotides: TGTGCCAGCAGCCGGGACAGGGTTAAAGATACGCAGTATTTT. It specifies CASSRDRVKDTQYF.

The chain links TRBV11-2 to TRBJ2-1, with D possibly TRBD1 on 5 matching bases. With 3 bases removed from V and 8 bases from J, the gap between germline ends came to 11 bases. This CDR3 is 13 amino acids long. Germline assignment: CDR1 SGHAT and CDR2 FQNNGV. The CDR3 is CASSFRVRDEQFF. As DNA, the CDR3 is TGTGCCAGCAGCTTCAGGGTCAGGGATGAGCAGTTCTTC.

This clonotype was detected only a few times. The chain has TRBV7-9 and TRBJ2-1; D may match TRBD1 or TRBD2 (5 bases each). V shed 5 bases and J shed 9 bases, with 14 bases lying between them. Germline V gene lookup returns CDR1 SEHNR and CDR2 FQNEAQ (reference sequence). The length of the CDR3 is 13 residues. CDR3 DNA sequence: TGTGCCAGCAGCCCTTCCGGGGCTGGTGAGCAGTTCTTC. Encoded protein: CASSPSGAGEQFF.

The chain has TRBV7-2 and TRBJ2-5; 10 bases match TRBD2. J lost 2 bases, V lost 4 bases, and 22 bases had no gene match. This CDR3 region has 21 residues. Germline CDR1 is SGHTA and CDR2 is FQGNSA. In nucleotides, the CDR3 is TGTGCCAGCAGCTCATTCCTCCGGGACGGGCGACTAGCGGGTCCTCAAGAGACCCAGTACTTC. Translated: CASSSFLRDGRLAGPQETQYF.

This chain links TRBV2 with TRBJ2-2, with D perhaps TRBD2 (5 bases). V dropped 6 bases and J dropped 0 bases, with 17 bases sitting between them. The CDR3 sequence is 17 residues long. CDR1 SNHLY and CDR2 FYNNEI come from the germline V gene. As DNA, the CDR3 is TGTGCCAGCAGCGCGCGAAGAACACTAGCGAACACCGGGGAGCTGTTTTTT. The encoded protein is CASSARRTLANTGELFF.